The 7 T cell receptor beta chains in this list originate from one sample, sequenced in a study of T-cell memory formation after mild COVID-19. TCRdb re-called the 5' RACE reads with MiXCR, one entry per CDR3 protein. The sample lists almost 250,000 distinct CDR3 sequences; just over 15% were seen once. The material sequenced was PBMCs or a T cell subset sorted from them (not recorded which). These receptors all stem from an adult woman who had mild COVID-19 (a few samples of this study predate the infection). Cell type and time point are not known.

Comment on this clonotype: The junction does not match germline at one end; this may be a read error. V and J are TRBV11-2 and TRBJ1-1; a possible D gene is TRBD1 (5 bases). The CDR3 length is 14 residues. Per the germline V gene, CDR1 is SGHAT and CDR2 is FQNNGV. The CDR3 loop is CASRLGGQRDEAFF. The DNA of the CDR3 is TGTGCCAGCAGATTAGGAGGTCAACGGGACGAAGCTTTCTTT.

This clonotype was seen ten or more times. The CDR3 nucleotides read TGCGCCAGCAGCCCCGTCATACAGCGCCGAACCGGGGAGCTGTTTTTT. Residues: CASSPVIQRRTGELFF. The chain joins TRBV4-1 to TRBJ2-2; no firm D call. The CDR3 contains 16 residues. Germline-derived CDR1 and CDR2 are MGHRA and YSYEKL. Trimming cost V 4 bases and J 5 bases, with 17 bases left between them.

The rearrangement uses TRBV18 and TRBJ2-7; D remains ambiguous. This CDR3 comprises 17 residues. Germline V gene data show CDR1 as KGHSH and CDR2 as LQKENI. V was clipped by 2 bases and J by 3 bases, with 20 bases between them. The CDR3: CASSPSYSPLIRYEQYF. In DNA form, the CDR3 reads TGTGCCAGCTCACCATCATACAGTCCCCTTATACGCTACGAGCAGTACTTC.

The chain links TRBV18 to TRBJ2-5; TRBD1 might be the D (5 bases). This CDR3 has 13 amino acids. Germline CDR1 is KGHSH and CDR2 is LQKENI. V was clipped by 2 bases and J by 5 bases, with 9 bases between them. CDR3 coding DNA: TGTGCCAGCTCACCAGCAGGGATGGAGACCCAGTACTTC. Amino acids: CASSPAGMETQYF.

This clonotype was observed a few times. CDR3 in amino acids: CASSSRQGLTGELFF. Written as DNA, the CDR3 is TGTGCCAGCAGCTCCCGGCAGGGATTGACCGGGGAGCTGTTTTTT. The chain combines TRBV7-8 with TRBJ2-2, with D maybe TRBD1 (5 bases). CDR3 length: 15 amino acids. V was trimmed by 4 bases and J by 5 bases, leaving 14 bases between them. Germline V gives CDR1 SGHVS, CDR2 FQNEAQ.

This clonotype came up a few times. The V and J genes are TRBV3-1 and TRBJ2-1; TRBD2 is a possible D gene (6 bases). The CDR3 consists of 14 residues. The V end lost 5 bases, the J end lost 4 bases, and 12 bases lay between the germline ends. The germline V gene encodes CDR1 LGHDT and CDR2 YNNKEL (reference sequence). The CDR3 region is CASSFGTSYNEQFF. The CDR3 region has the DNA TGTGCCAGCAGCTTCGGGACTTCGTACAATGAGCAGTTCTTC.

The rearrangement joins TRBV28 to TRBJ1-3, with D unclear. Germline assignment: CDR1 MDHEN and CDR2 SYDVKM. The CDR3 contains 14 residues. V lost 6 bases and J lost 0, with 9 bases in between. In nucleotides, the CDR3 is TGTGCCAGCAGGGCAGACCTCTCTGGAAACACCATATATTTT. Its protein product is CASRADLSGNTIYF.